A single sample gave rise to the 8 T cell receptor beta chains below, sequenced in a study of technical replicates of blood from several donors (TCRdb year 2017). Receptor libraries were prepared by the immunoSEQ multiplex PCR assay. In TCRdb, the immuneACCESS table is reduced to in-frame sequences with V and J assigned. These tables do not hold every clone; where another copy was compared, an unresolved V gene accounts for under half, and the others remain unexplained. The table for this sample lists more than 90,000 clones; roughly 95% of them were counted only once. Roughly 0.22% of the sample belongs to the ten largest clones. Sequenced material: T cells isolated from PBMCs. These receptors all stem from a human donor in good health.

This clone was observed a few times. V usage is TRBV29-1 and J usage is TRBJ1-1; D is uncertain. The length of the CDR3 is 11 residues. The germline gives CDR1 SQVTM, CDR2 ANQGSEA. Deletions cut 3 bases from V and 10 bases from J, with 12 bases between. The CDR3 region is CSVDGELGAFF. In DNA, the CDR3 is TGCAGCGTTGATGGAGAATTGGGAGCTTTCTTT.

V usage is TRBV4-1 and J usage is TRBJ2-1, with 10 bases that match TRBD1. CDR3 length equals 17 residues. Germline V gene lookup returns CDR1 MGHRA and CDR2 YSYEKL. V trimming: 1 base; J trimming: 4 bases; junction bases outside the gene matches: 7. CDR3 sequence: CASSQALRQGAYNEQFF. The DNA of the CDR3 is TGCGCCAGCAGCCAAGCCCTTCGACAGGGGGCTTACAATGAGCAGTTCTTC.

V is TRBV6-6 and J is TRBJ1-5, with D tentatively TRBD1 (6 bases). Trimming stripped 8 bases from V and 6 bases from J, with 14 bases between. This CDR3 has 13 residues. The germline V gene encodes CDR1 MNHNY and CDR2 SVGAGI (reference sequence). The CDR3 region has the DNA TGTGCCAGCTGCCATGACAGGACTCAGCCCCAGCATTTT. Its translation is CASCHDRTQPQHF.

The gene calls are TRBV6-5 and TRBJ1-4; D call uncertain. There are 13 residues in the CDR3. The germline V gene has CDR1 MNHEY and CDR2 SVGAGI. V was clipped by 7 bases and J by 3 bases, with 9 bases between them. The CDR3 protein is CASTGGPNEKLFF. CDR3 DNA sequence: TGTGCCAGCACGGGAGGACCTAATGAAAAACTGTTTTTT.

V is TRBV6-1 and J is TRBJ2-1, with D maybe TRBD2 (5 bases). Germline V CDR1 and CDR2: MNHNS, SASEGT. The CDR3 is 14 amino acids. Trimming took off 0 bases at V and 9 bases at J, with 12 bases between the two ends. CDR3 nucleotides: TGTGCCAGCAGTGAAGCGATCTTTGCGGGTGAGCAGTTCTTC. Translation gives CASSEAIFAGEQFF.

Notes on this clone: The junction does not match germline at one end; this may be a read error. This sequence joins TRBV7-7 and TRBJ2-7; 11 bases align to TRBD1. Germline V gene sequence: CDR1 SSHAT, CDR2 FNYEAQ (reference sequence). The CDR3 runs 14 residues. The CDR3 loop is CASSPDRGQGEQYF. The DNA of the CDR3 is TGTGCTAGCAGCCCGGACAGGGGGCAGGGTGAGCAGTACTTC.

This clone was seen a single time. V and J are TRBV27 and TRBJ2-1, with 7 bases matching TRBD1. The J segment lost 4 bases and the V segment lost 4 bases, leaving 4 bases of the junction unmatched. The germline V gene has CDR1 MNHEY and CDR2 SMNVEV (reference sequence). The CDR3 is made up of 14 amino acids. CDR3 nucleotide sequence: TGTGCCAGCAGTTCGGGACAGCCGTACAATGAGCAGTTCTTC. Translation gives CASSSGQPYNEQFF.

The V gene is TRBV27, the J gene TRBJ2-7, with D possibly matching TRBD2 (5 bases). The CDR3 runs to 12 residues. V lost 4 bases, J lost 3 bases, and 7 bases lay in between. Per the germline V gene, CDR1 is MNHEY and CDR2 is SMNVEV (reference sequence). CDR3 bases: TGTGCCAGCAGTTCCGGGATCTACGAGCAGTACTTC. The encoded protein is CASSSGIYEQYF.